This is a list of T cell receptor beta chains from one sample in a study of T cell responses to AZD1222 COVID-19 vaccine. Produced via immunoSEQ multiplex PCR; TCRdb's table is partial and in-frame only. The sample consists of 120,000 or so clones, around 87% of them appearing once. Here the sequenced sample was peripheral blood, taken on day 0 of AZD1222 vaccination. Source of these receptors: an adult in good health. CDR3s include the opening cysteine and the closing phenylalanine or tryptophan. A D gene is named only where the DNA matches it firmly. Where a row states a size, it is once, few, many or the class of an expanded clone; other rows omit it.

size	V	J	D	CDR3	DNA
.	TRBV18	TRBJ2-1	.	CASSPPGISYNEQFF	TGTGCCAGCTCACCACCGGGCATATCGTACAATGAGCAGTTCTTC
once	TRBV6-5	TRBJ2-7	.	CASTPGYEQYF	TGTGCCAGCACCCCCGGCTACGAGCAGTACTTC
.	TRBV19	TRBJ1-5	.	CASTPSSGSNQPQHF	TGTGCCAGTACCCCCAGTAGTGGTAGCAATCAGCCCCAGCATTTT
.	TRBV6-5	TRBJ1-2	TRBD1	CASSPLLGQAGYTF	TGTGCCAGCAGCCCGCTACTCGGACAGGCTGGCTACACCTTC
.	TRBV6-1	TRBJ2-5	TRBD1	CASSEEVDRGETQYF	TGTGCCAGCAGTGAAGAAGTGGACAGGGGTGAGACCCAGTACTTC
.	TRBV27	TRBJ2-1	TRBD2	CASTGLAGGYNEQFF	TGTGCCAGCACCGGACTAGCGGGAGGCTACAATGAGCAGTTCTTC
.	TRBV3-1/TRBV3-2	TRBJ1-1	.	CASSQGGDSEAFF	TGTGCCAGCAGCCAAGGTGGGGATTCTGAAGCTTTCTTT
.	TRBV19	TRBJ2-5	.	CASNAGASGQETQYF	TGTGCCAGTAACGCGGGGGCCTCGGGTCAAGAGACCCAGTACTTC
.	TRBV10-1	TRBJ1-6	.	CAKQTPDNYNSPLHF	TGCGCCAAACAAACACCGGACAACTATAATTCACCCCTCCACTTT
.	TRBV23-1	TRBJ2-3	TRBD1	CASSLGVGGTGGGTDTQYF	TGCGCCAGCAGCCTAGGGGTTGGAGGGACAGGGGGAGGTACAGATACGCAGTATTTT
.	TRBV29-1	TRBJ1-1	TRBD1	CSVLTGYAVAFF	TGCAGCGTCTTGACAGGGTACGCGGTAGCTTTCTTT
.	TRBV3-1/TRBV3-2	TRBJ1-2	TRBD1	CASSFGQGYGYTF	TGTGCCAGCAGCTTCGGACAGGGCTATGGCTACACCTTC
.	TRBV9	TRBJ2-5	.	CASSVGWGVETQYF	TGTGCCAGCAGCGTAGGCTGGGGGGTCGAGACCCAGTACTTC
.	TRBV4-3	TRBJ2-2	TRBD1	CASSQDSGGGTGELFF	TGCGCCAGCAGCCAAGACTCAGGGGGTGGAACCGGGGAGCTGTTTTTT
.	TRBV5-6	TRBJ2-7	.	CASSLRGSYEQYF	TGTGCCAGCAGCTTGAGAGGGTCCTACGAGCAGTACTTC
.	TRBV9	TRBJ1-2	.	CASSVEGGNYGYTF	TGTGCCAGCAGCGTAGAAGGCGGCAACTATGGCTACACCTTC
.	TRBV11-1	TRBJ2-7	.	CASGPRFGVGEQYF	TGTGCCAGCGGCCCCAGATTCGGAGTAGGCGAGCAGTACTTC
.	TRBV21-1	TRBJ2-2	.	CASSKQARGTGELFF	TGTGCCAGCAGCAAGCAGGCTAGGGGCACCGGGGAGCTGTTTTTT
few	TRBV9	TRBJ2-2	.	CAKAGGASNTGELFF	TGTGCCAAAGCCGGCGGGGCTTCGAACACCGGGGAGCTGTTTTTT
.	TRBV14	TRBJ2-7	.	CASSPLAGEDEQYF	TGTGCCAGCAGCCCCTTGGCTGGCGAAGACGAGCAGTACTTC
.	TRBV9	TRBJ2-7	.	CASSVGHSYEQYF	TGTGCCAGCAGCGTAGGCCACTCCTACGAGCAGTACTTC
.	TRBV6-5	TRBJ1-2	.	CASSRTLPLDGYTF	TGTGCCAGCAGTCGGACTTTGCCCTTAGACGGCTACACCTTC
once	TRBV7-2	TRBJ2-1	TRBD2	CASSLGLAGGEQFF	TGTGCCAGCAGCCTCGGACTAGCGGGCGGAGAGCAGTTCTTC
.	TRBV5-1	TRBJ1-1	TRBD1	CASSLSRGLGTEAFF	TGCGCCAGCAGCTTAAGCAGGGGGCTAGGGACTGAAGCTTTCTTT
.	TRBV6-5	TRBJ2-3	TRBD1	CASSNTGDGTDTQYF	TGTGCCAGCAGTAACACAGGGGACGGCACAGATACGCAGTATTTT
.	TRBV9	TRBJ2-5	.	CASSVGGVVETQYF	TGTGCCAGCAGCGTAGGGGGCGTAGTGGAGACCCAGTACTTC
.	TRBV6-5	TRBJ1-6	.	CASSSPGPLHF	TGTGCCAGCAGTTCCCCGGGGCCCCTCCACTTT
.	TRBV5-1	TRBJ1-4	.	CASRQGQNEKLFF	TGCGCCAGCAGACAGGGCCAGAATGAAAAACTGTTTTTT
.	TRBV28	TRBJ1-3	.	CASSFRGNTIYF	TGTGCCAGCAGTTTCAGGGGAAACACCATATATTTT
.	TRBV6-5	TRBJ2-7	TRBD2	CASSGGGRSSYEQYF	TGTGCCAGCAGCGGGGGGGGGCGTTCCTCCTACGAGCAGTACTTC
few	TRBV19	TRBJ1-6	.	CASSNRLALHF	TGTGCCAGTAGCAACCGCTTGGCTCTCCACTTT
.	TRBV28	TRBJ1-4	.	CASSNPARKLFF	TGTGCCAGCAGTAATCCGGCGAGGAAACTGTTTTTT
.	TRBV29-1	TRBJ2-5	.	CSVERVVQETQYF	TGCAGCGTTGAAAGGGTAGTTCAAGAGACCCAGTACTTC
few	TRBV30	TRBJ2-1	TRBD2	CAWMAGLAGAYNEQFF	TGTGCCTGGATGGCCGGACTAGCGGGAGCCTACAATGAGCAGTTCTTC
few	TRBV2	TRBJ1-2	.	CASTPLVGAYFGYTF	TGTGCCAGCACCCCCTTGGTGGGCGCCTATTTTGGCTACACCTTC
once	TRBV25-1	TRBJ1-1	.	CASFHPLNTEAFF	TGTGCCAGCTTCCACCCACTGAACACTGAAGCTTTCTTT
.	TRBV7-2	TRBJ1-2	.	CASSLEGNRVNGYYGYTF	TGTGCCAGCAGCTTAGAAGGGAACAGGGTGAACGGCTACTATGGCTACACCTTC
few	TRBV28	TRBJ1-2	.	CASSSSRQAHGYTF	TGTGCCAGCAGTTCGTCCAGGCAAGCCCACGGCTACACCTTC
.	TRBV29-1	TRBJ2-1	.	CSVGNNEQFF	TGCAGCGTTGGGAACAATGAGCAGTTCTTC
.	TRBV3-1/TRBV3-2	TRBJ2-5	.	CASSQRWETQYF	TGTGCCAGCAGCCAGCGTTGGGAGACCCAGTACTTC
.	TRBV7-9	TRBJ1-5	.	CASSLHNQPQHF	TGTGCCAGCAGCTTACACAATCAGCCCCAGCATTTT
.	TRBV24-1	TRBJ1-5	.	CATSEGPREPQHF	TGTGCCACCAGTGAGGGCCCCAGGGAGCCCCAGCATTTT
.	TRBV27	TRBJ1-1	TRBD1	CASRTTGTEAFF	TGTGCCAGCAGGACGACAGGGACCGAAGCTTTCTTT
once	TRBV7-9	TRBJ1-1	TRBD1	CASSRTGGLTEAFF	TGTGCCAGCAGCCGGACAGGGGGACTAACTGAAGCTTTCTTT
.	TRBV15	TRBJ1-1	.	CATSRDRGNRAFF	TGTGCCACCAGCAGAGATCGGGGAAATCGGGCTTTCTTT
.	TRBV4-3	TRBJ1-6	.	CASSQAGLQNSPLHF	TGCGCCAGCAGCCAAGCGGGATTACAAAATTCACCCCTCCACTTT
once	TRBV7-6	TRBJ2-5	TRBD2	CASTGVAGASQETQYF	TGTGCCAGTACCGGGGTAGCGGGAGCCTCTCAAGAGACCCAGTACTTC
.	TRBV5-6	TRBJ2-7	.	CASSLVVVHEQYF	TGTGCCAGCAGCTTGGTGGTCGTCCACGAGCAGTACTTC
once	TRBV28	TRBJ1-1	.	CASTPQYNTEAFF	TGTGCCAGCACCCCGCAGTACAACACTGAAGCTTTCTTT